This TCR beta chain was retrieved from a study of a mutant IDH1 vaccine in newly diagnosed glioma. Overall study: Across weeks 1, 3, 5, 7, 11, 15, 19 and 23, patients received a vaccination each time, eight in all. The initiation of vaccination occurred 4-6 weeks after radiotherapy alone, or with temozolomide cycles. Therapy received beforehand was radiotherapy, temozolomide, or both, with most patients given both.

On this clone itself: What it binds is not known.

Sequencing used immunoSEQ multiplex PCR; TCRdb keeps in-frame clones, though not all of them. Of under 150,000 clones in the sample, 80% were seen once. Time point meaning: week 11, during vaccination. Vaccine doses each comprised 300 ug of mutant IDH1 20-mer peptide, with topical imiquimod. Each tumor in the donors was a new WHO grade 3 or 4 astrocytoma, IDH1-mutant and ATRX-lost. The clonotype originates from a middle-aged man with glioma. Sequencing was performed on PBMCs, taken from a glioma patient whose treatment included an IDH1 peptide vaccine.

Written as DNA, the CDR3 is TGTGCCTGGACCCCCGGGACGGCCCCCGGGGAGCTGTTTTTT. Translating gives CAWTPGTAPGELFF. The chain combines TRBV30 with TRBJ2-2; D could derive from TRBD1 or TRBD2 (5 bases each). CDR3 length equals 14 residues. The V end lost 4 bases, the J end lost 6 bases, and 15 bases lay between the germline ends. Germline V gene sequence: CDR1 GTSNPN, CDR2 SVGIG (reference sequence).